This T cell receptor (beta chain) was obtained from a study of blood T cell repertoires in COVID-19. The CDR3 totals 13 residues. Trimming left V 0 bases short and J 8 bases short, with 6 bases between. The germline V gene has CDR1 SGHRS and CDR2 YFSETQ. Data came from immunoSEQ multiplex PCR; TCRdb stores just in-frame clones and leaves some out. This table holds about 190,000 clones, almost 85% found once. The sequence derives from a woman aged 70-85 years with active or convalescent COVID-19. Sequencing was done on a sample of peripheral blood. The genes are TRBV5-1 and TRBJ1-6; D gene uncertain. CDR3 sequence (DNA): TGCGCCAGCAGCTTGGTTGCGGATTCACCCCTCCACTTT. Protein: CASSLVADSPLHF.